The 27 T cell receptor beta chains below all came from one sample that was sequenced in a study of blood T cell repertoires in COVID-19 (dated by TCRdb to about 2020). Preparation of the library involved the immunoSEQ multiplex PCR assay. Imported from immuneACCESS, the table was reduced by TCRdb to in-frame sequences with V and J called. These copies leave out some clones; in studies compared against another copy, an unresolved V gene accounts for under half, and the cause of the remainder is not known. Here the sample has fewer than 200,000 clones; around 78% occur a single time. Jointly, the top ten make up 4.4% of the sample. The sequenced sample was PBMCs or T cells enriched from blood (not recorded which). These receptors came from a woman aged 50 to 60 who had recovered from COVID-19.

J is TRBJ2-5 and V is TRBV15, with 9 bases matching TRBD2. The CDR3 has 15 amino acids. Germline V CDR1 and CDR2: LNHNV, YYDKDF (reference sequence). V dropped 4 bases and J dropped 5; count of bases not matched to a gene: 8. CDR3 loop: CATSTRSAGGETQYF. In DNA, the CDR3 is TGTGCCACCAGCACCAGATCGGCGGGAGGGGAGACCCAGTACTTC. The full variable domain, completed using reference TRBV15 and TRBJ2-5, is DAMVIQNPRYQVTQFGKPVTLSCSQTLNHNVMYWYQQKSSQAPKLLFHYYDKDFNNEADTPDNFQSRRPNTSFCFLDIRSPGLGDTAMYLCATSTRSAGGETQYFGPGTRLLVL.

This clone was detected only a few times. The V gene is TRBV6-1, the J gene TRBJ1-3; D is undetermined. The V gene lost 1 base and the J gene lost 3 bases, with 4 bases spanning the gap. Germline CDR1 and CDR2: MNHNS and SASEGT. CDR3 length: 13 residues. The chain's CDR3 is CASSEVIGNTIYF. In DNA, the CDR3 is TGTGCCAGCAGTGAAGTTATTGGAAACACCATATATTTT.

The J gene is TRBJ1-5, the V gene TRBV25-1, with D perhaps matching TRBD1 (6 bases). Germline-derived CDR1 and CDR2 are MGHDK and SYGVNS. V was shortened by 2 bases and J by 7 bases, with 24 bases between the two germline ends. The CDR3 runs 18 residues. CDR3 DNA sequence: TGTGCCAGCAGTGAACTAGGGGGGGGGCAGATCTTCAAGCAGCCCCAGCATTTT. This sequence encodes CASSELGGGQIFKQPQHF.

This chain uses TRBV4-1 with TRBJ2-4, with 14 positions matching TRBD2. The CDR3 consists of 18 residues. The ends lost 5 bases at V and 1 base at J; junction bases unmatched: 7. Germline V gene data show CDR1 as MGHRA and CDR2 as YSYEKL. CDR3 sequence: CASSYGLAGGPAKNIQYF. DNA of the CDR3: TGCGCCAGCAGCTACGGACTAGCGGGGGGCCCCGCCAAAAACATTCAGTACTTC.

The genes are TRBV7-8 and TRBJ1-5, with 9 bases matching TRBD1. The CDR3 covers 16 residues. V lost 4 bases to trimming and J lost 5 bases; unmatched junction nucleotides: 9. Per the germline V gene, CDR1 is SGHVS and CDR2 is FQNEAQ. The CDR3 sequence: CASSSKGQGRDQPQHF. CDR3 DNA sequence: TGTGCCAGCAGCTCTAAGGGACAGGGAAGGGATCAGCCCCAGCATTTT. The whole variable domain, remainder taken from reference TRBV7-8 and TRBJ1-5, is GAGVSQSPRYKVAKRGQDVALRCDPISGHVSLFWYQQALGQGPEFLTYFQNEAQLDKSGLPSDRFFAERPEGSVSTLKIQRTQQEDSAVYLCASSSKGQGRDQPQHFGDGTRLSIL.

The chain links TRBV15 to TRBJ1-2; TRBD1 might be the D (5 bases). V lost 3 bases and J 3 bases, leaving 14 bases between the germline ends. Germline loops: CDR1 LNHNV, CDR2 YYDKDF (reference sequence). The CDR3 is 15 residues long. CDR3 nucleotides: TGTGCCACCAGCAGTGCGGGACTTTCGGACTATGGCTACACCTTC. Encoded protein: CATSSAGLSDYGYTF.

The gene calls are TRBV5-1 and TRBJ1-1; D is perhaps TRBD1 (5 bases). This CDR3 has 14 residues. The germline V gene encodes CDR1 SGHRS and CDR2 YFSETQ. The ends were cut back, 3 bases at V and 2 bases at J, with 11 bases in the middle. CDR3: CASSSAGLNTEAFF. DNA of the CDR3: TGCGCCAGCAGCTCGGCAGGGCTTAACACTGAAGCTTTCTTT.

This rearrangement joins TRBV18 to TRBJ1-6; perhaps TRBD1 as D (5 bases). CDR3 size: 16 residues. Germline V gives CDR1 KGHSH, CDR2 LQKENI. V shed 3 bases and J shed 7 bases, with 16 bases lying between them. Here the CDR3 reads CASSPIPGQLNSPLHF. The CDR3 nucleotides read TGTGCCAGCTCACCTATACCAGGGCAGCTAAATTCACCCCTCCACTTT.

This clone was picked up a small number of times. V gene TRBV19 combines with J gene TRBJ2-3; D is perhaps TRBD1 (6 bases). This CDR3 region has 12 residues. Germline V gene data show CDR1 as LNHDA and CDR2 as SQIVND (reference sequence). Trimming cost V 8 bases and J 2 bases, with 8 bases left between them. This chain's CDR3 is CASGGLTDTQYF. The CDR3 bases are TGTGCCAGTGGGGGCCTCACAGATACGCAGTATTTT.

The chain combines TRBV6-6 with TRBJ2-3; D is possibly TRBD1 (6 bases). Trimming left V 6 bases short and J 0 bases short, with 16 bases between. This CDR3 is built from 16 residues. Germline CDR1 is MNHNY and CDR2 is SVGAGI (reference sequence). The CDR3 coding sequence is TGTGCCAGCAGCCCGGTTGTTAGGGGGAGCACAGATACGCAGTATTTT. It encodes CASSPVVRGSTDTQYF.

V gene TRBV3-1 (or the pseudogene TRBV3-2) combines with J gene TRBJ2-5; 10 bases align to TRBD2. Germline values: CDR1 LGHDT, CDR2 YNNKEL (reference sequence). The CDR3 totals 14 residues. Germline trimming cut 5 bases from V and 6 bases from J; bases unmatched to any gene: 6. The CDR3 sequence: CASSFSGGKKTQYF. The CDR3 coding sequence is TGTGCCAGCAGCTTTAGCGGGGGGAAAAAGACCCAGTACTTC.

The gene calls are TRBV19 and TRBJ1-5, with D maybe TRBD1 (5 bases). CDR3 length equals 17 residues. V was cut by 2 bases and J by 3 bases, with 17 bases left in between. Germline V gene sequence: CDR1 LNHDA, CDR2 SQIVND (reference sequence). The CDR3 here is CASSIWGSGAVNQPQHF. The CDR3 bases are TGTGCCAGTAGTATATGGGGGAGCGGGGCCGTCAATCAGCCCCAGCATTTT. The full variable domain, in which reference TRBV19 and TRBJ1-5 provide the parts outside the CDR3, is DGGITQSPKYLFRKEGQNVTLSCEQNLNHDAMYWYRQDPGQGLRLIYYSQIVNDFQKGDIAEGYSVSREKKESFPLTVTSAQKNPTAFYLCASSIWGSGAVNQPQHFGDGTRLSIL.

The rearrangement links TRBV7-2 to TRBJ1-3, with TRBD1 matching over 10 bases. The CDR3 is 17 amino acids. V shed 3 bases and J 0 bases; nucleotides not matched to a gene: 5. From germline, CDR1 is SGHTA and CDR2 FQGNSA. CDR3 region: CASSFSGTGDSGNTIYF. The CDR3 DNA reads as TGTGCCAGCAGCTTCTCCGGGACAGGGGACTCTGGAAACACCATATATTTT.

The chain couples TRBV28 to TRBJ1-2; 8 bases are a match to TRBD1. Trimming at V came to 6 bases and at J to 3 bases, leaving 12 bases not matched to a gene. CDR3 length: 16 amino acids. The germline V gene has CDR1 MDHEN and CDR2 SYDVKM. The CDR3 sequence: CASREFWDRSHYGYTF. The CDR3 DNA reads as TGTGCCAGCAGGGAATTTTGGGACAGGTCGCACTATGGCTACACCTTC.

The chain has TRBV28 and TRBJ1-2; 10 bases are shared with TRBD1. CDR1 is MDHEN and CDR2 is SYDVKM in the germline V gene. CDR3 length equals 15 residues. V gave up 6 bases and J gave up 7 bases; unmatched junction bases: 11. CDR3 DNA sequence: TGTGCCAGCAGCTCTCCCGGGACAGGGGATACTGGCTACACCTTC. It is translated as CASSSPGTGDTGYTF.

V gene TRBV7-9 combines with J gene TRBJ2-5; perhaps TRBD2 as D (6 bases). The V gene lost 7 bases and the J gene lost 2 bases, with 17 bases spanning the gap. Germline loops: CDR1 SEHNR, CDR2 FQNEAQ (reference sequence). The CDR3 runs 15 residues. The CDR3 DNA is TGTGCCAGCATATTAGTAACGGGGGAACAAGAGACCCAGTACTTC. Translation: CASILVTGEQETQYF.

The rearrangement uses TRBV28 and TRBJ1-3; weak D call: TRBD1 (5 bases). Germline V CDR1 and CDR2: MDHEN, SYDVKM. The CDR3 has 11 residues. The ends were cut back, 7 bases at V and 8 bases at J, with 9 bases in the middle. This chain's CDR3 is CASTQGDTIYF. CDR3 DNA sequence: TGTGCCAGCACCCAAGGGGACACCATATATTTT.

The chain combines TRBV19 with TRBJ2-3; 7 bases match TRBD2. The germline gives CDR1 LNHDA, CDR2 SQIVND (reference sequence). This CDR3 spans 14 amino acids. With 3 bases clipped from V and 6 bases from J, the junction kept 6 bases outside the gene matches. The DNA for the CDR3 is TGTGCCAGTAGTATTGCGGGAGTCAGGGATACGCAGTATTTT. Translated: CASSIAGVRDTQYF. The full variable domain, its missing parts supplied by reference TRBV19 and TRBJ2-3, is DGGITQSPKYLFRKEGQNVTLSCEQNLNHDAMYWYRQDPGQGLRLIYYSQIVNDFQKGDIAEGYSVSREKKESFPLTVTSAQKNPTAFYLCASSIAGVRDTQYFGPGTRLTVL.

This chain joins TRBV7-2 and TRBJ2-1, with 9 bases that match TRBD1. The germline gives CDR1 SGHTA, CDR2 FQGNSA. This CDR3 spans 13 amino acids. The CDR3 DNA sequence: TGTAATAAGGGACAGGGCGTTATGGATGAGCAGTTCTTC. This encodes CNKGQGVMDEQFF.

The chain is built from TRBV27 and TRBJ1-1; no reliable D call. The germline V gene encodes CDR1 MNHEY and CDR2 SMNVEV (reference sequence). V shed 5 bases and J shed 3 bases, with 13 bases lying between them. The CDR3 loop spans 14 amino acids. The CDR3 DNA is TGTGCCAGCAGTCTCATCGCCCGGGACACTGAAGCTTTCTTT. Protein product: CASSLIARDTEAFF.

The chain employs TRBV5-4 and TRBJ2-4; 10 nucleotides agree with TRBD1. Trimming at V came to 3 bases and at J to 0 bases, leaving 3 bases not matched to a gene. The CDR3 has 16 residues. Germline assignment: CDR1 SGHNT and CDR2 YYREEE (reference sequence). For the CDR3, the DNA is TGTGCCAGCAGCTGGCGGACAGGGGGAGCCAAAAACATTCAGTACTTC. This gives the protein CASSWRTGGAKNIQYF.

The CDR3 DNA sequence: TGTGCCAGCGGGGGGGACCGGGACAGGCCCTATTTGGATCAGCCCCAGCATTTT. Amino acid sequence: CASGGDRDRPYLDQPQHF. The chain is built from TRBV2 and TRBJ1-5; 8 bases agree with TRBD1. Trimming at V came to 8 bases and at J to 5 bases, leaving 20 bases not matched to a gene. Germline-derived CDR1 and CDR2 are SNHLY and FYNNEI. This CDR3 region has 18 residues.

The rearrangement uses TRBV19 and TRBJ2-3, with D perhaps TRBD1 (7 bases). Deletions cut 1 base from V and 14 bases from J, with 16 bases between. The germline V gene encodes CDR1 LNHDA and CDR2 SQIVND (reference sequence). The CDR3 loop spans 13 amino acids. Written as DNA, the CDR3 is TGTGCCAGTAGTATAGCGTGGTCAGGGGGACTGTATTTT. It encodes CASSIAWSGGLYF.

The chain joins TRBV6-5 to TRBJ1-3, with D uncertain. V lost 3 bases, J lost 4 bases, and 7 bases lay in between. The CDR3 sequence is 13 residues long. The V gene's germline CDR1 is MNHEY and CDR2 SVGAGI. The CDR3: CASSYKSGNTIYF. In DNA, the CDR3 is TGTGCCAGCAGTTATAAAAGCGGAAACACCATATATTTT.

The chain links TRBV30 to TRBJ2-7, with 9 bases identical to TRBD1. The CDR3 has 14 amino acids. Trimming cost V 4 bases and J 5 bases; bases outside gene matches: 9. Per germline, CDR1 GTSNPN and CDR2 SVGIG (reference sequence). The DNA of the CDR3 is TGTGCCTGGAATCCACCGGGACAGGGTGACGAGCAGTACGTC. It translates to CAWNPPGQGDEQYV.

CDR3 DNA: TGTGCCAGCAGCGTAGGACCAAATGCGGGAGGGCAGTTCTTC. Its translation is CASSVGPNAGGQFF. The rearrangement links TRBV9 to TRBJ2-1, with 8 positions matching TRBD2. Germline V gene lookup returns CDR1 SGDLS and CDR2 YYNGEE. The V gene end was trimmed by 0 bases and the J gene end by 12 bases; junction bases not matched to a gene: 8. This CDR3 comprises 14 residues. The variable domain in full, completed from reference TRBV9 and TRBJ2-1, reads DSGVTQTPKHLITATGQRVTLRCSPRSGDLSVYWYQQSLDQGLQFLIQYYNGEERAKGNILERFSAQQFPDLHSELNLSSLELGDSALYFCASSVGPNAGGQFFGPGTRLTVL.

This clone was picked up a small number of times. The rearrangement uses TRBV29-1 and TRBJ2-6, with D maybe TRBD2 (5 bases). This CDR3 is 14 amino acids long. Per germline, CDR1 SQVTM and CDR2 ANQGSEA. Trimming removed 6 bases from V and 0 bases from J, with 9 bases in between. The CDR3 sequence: CSVGVLSGANVLTF. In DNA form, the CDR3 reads TGCAGCGTGGGAGTGCTCTCTGGGGCCAACGTCCTGACTTTC.